Listed here are 28 T cell receptor beta chains from one sample, sequenced in a study of technical replicates of blood from a handful of donors. Here immunoSEQ multiplex PCR was the method, and the copy in TCRdb shows in-frame clones only, minus some. In the table there are tens of thousands of clones, about 86% of which are singletons. The sample was PBMCs. All receptors derive from a human donor in good health. Some clones in this sample may be carry-over from other donors' samples.

In nucleotides, the CDR3 is TGTGCCAGCAGTTACTCAGCTAGCTCGGAGACCCAGTACTTC. Translation: CASSYSASSETQYF. The chain employs TRBV6-6 and TRBJ2-5; maybe TRBD2 (5 bases). Trimming took off 0 bases at V and 5 bases at J, with 10 bases between the two ends. CDR1 is MNHNY and CDR2 is SVGAGI in the germline V gene (reference sequence). This CDR3 has 14 amino acids.

This clone occurred a few times. The rearrangement joins TRBV5-1 to TRBJ2-3, with TRBD2 identical over 7 bases. Trimming cost V 3 bases and J 3 bases; bases outside gene matches: 10. The CDR3 runs 16 residues. Looked up from germline, CDR1 is SGHRS and CDR2 is YFSETQ. Here the CDR3 DNA reads TGCGCCAGCAGCTGGGGGGGGTCGAGTCGGACAGATACGCAGTATTTT. It specifies CASSWGGSSRTDTQYF.

The V and J genes are TRBV5-5 and TRBJ2-7; 8 bases line up with TRBD1. The CDR3 sequence is 16 residues long. Germline loops: CDR1 SGHKS, CDR2 YYEKEE (reference sequence). V dropped 0 bases and J dropped 2; count of bases not matched to a gene: 7. The CDR3 spells CASSLALPRGPYEQYF. CDR3 DNA: TGTGCCAGCAGCTTGGCGCTACCCAGGGGGCCCTACGAGCAGTACTTC. The variable domain in full, with the rest retrieved from reference TRBV5-5 and TRBJ2-7, is DAGVTQSPTHLIKTRGQQVTLRCSPISGHKSVSWYQQVLGQGPQFIFQYYEKEERGRGNFPDRFSARQFPNYSSELNVNALLLGDSALYLCASSLALPRGPYEQYFGPGTRLTVT.

The chain has TRBV19 and TRBJ1-1; 10 nucleotides match TRBD1. With 4 bases clipped from V and 7 bases from J, the junction kept 6 bases outside the gene matches. CDR3 length equals 14 residues. Germline V gene data show CDR1 as LNHDA and CDR2 as SQIVND (reference sequence). CDR3 region: CASSKTGTGDEAFF. The CDR3 nucleotides read TGTGCCAGTAGTAAAACCGGGACAGGGGATGAAGCTTTCTTT.

This rearrangement joins TRBV18 to TRBJ2-2; TRBD1 agrees at 7 bases. After removal of 5 bases from V and 2 bases from J, the junction contained 8 bases not matched to a gene. CDR3 length: 16 amino acids. Germline CDR1 KGHSH, CDR2 LQKENI. The CDR3 loop reads CASSSRQGGNTGELFF. In nucleotides, the CDR3 is TGTGCCAGCTCATCCCGACAGGGTGGTAACACCGGGGAGCTGTTTTTT.

CDR3 in amino acids: CASSQGGGTRGYEQYF. CDR3 nucleotides: TGTGCCAGCAGCCAAGGAGGCGGGACCAGGGGGTACGAGCAGTACTTC. The chain employs TRBV7-8 and TRBJ2-7; TRBD1 is a possible D gene (7 bases). With 5 bases removed from V and 4 bases from J, the gap between germline ends came to 21 bases. There are 16 residues in the CDR3. Germline V gene lookup returns CDR1 SGHVS and CDR2 FQNEAQ. Drawing the rest from reference TRBV7-8 and TRBJ2-7, the complete variable domain is GAGVSQSPRYKVAKRGQDVALRCDPISGHVSLFWYQQALGQGPEFLTYFQNEAQLDKSGLPSDRFFAERPEGSVSTLKIQRTQQEDSAVYLCASSQGGGTRGYEQYFGPGTRLTVT.

This clone was observed a single time. The V call is TRBV4-1, the J call TRBJ2-7; 9 bases are shared with TRBD2. CDR1 is MGHRA and CDR2 is YSYEKL in the germline V gene. V trimming: 4 bases; J trimming: 6 bases; junction bases outside the gene matches: 10. The CDR3 covers 15 residues. The CDR3 DNA is TGCGCCAGCAGCCCCCTCGGCGGGCGGGAGGGCGAGCAGTACTTC. The encoded protein is CASSPLGGREGEQYF.

This chain uses TRBV27 with TRBJ1-5; D is uncertain. V was shortened by 5 bases and J by 2 bases, with 16 bases between the two germline ends. Germline CDR1 reads MNHEY; CDR2 reads SMNVEV (reference sequence). The CDR3 is 16 residues long. CDR3 nucleotide sequence: TGTGCCAGCAGTCCCGCACTAGGTCAAGGCAATCAGCCCCAGCATTTT. Amino acids: CASSPALGQGNQPQHF.

V usage is TRBV20-1 and J usage is TRBJ1-3; D is unresolved. The V end lost 6 bases, the J end lost 3 bases, and 6 bases lay between the germline ends. Germline CDR1 DFQATT, CDR2 SNEGSKA (reference sequence). The CDR3 runs to 11 residues. CDR3 region: CSAYGGNTIYF. The CDR3 coding sequence is TGCAGTGCCTACGGTGGAAACACCATATATTTT.

The rearrangement joins TRBV19 to TRBJ2-7; TRBD2 agrees at 9 bases. The germline CDR1 and CDR2 sequences are LNHDA and SQIVND (reference sequence). The CDR3 runs 15 residues. Trimming removed 1 base from V and 4 bases from J; junction bases left unmatched: 5. This CDR3 is CASSIGGGGAYEQYF. Here the CDR3 DNA reads TGTGCCAGTAGTATAGGAGGCGGGGGGGCTTACGAGCAGTACTTC.

The chain is built from TRBV29-1 and TRBJ2-1, with 15 bases lining up with TRBD2. CDR1 is SQVTM, CDR2 ANQGSEA, per germline. The junction had 11 bases not matched to a gene; V was cut back by 6 bases and J by 11 bases. CDR3 length: 15 residues. CDR3 DNA: TGCAGCGTGGAGCCCGGGACTAGCGGGGGGACGAAGCAGTTCTTC. Translated: CSVEPGTSGGTKQFF.

The chain links TRBV5-1 to TRBJ2-1; possibly TRBD1 for D (6 bases). V gave up 4 bases and J gave up 7 bases, with 12 bases separating them. The CDR3 has 13 amino acids. Looked up from germline, CDR1 is SGHRS and CDR2 is YFSETQ. The CDR3 reads CASSRNRENEQFF. The CDR3 nucleotides are TGCGCCAGCAGCAGAAACAGGGAGAATGAGCAGTTCTTC.

This chain connects TRBV6-5 to TRBJ1-4; 8 nucleotides agree with TRBD1. Germline assignment: CDR1 MNHEY and CDR2 SVGAGI. This CDR3 has 15 amino acids. Trimming at V came to 2 bases and at J to 8 bases, leaving 7 bases not matched to a gene. CDR3 nucleotide sequence: TGTGCCAGCAGTTACGGGGACAGGAGAGGCGAAAAACTGTTTTTT. This sequence encodes CASSYGDRRGEKLFF.

The chain has TRBV29-1 and TRBJ2-2; tentatively, D is TRBD2 (6 bases). This CDR3 is 14 amino acids long. The V end was cut by 1 base, the J end by 5 bases, with 11 bases between. Germline loops: CDR1 SQVTM, CDR2 ANQGSEA. CDR3 DNA: TGCAGCGTTGAAGTGGGGAGGCTAACCGGGGAGCTGTTTTTT. Protein: CSVEVGRLTGELFF.

Comment on this clone: A far larger clone is one nucleotide away, so this likely arose from a read error. The J gene is TRBJ1-3, the V gene TRBV4-1; 7 positions match TRBD1. This CDR3 is built from 14 residues. Looked up from germline, CDR1 is MGHRA and CDR2 is YSYEKL. The V gene end was trimmed by 4 bases and the J gene end by 2 bases; junction bases not matched to a gene: 2. The CDR3: CASSRGTAGNTIYF. The DNA for the CDR3 is TGCGCCAGCAGCCGAGGGACAGCTGGAAACACCATATATTTT.

The chain has TRBV25-1 and TRBJ2-3, with TRBD2 identical over 7 bases. V lost 6 bases to trimming and J lost 4 bases; unmatched junction nucleotides: 1. This CDR3 is built from 12 residues. CDR1 MGHDK and CDR2 SYGVNS come from the germline V gene. CDR3 sequence: CASSGGSDTQYF. As DNA, the CDR3 is TGTGCCAGCAGCGGGGGGTCAGATACGCAGTATTTT.

The rearrangement uses TRBV7-8 and TRBJ2-1, with TRBD2 matching over 7 bases. J lost 5 bases, V lost 1 base, and 5 bases had no gene match. Looked up from germline, CDR1 is SGHVS and CDR2 is FQNEAQ. The CDR3 loop spans 15 amino acids. This chain's CDR3 is CASSLVGGGHNEQFF. The DNA for the CDR3 is TGTGCCAGCAGCTTAGTGGGGGGGGGACACAATGAGCAGTTCTTC.

The chain links TRBV7-9 to TRBJ2-3, with D maybe TRBD2 (5 bases). V dropped 0 bases and J dropped 5 bases, with 21 bases sitting between them. CDR1 and CDR2 (germline): SEHNR, FQNEAQ (reference sequence). This CDR3 comprises 18 residues. The CDR3 nucleotides read TGTGCCAGCAGCTTAGCGAAGGGAACCTGGGCCGGAGGAGATACGCAGTATTTT. It codes for CASSLAKGTWAGGDTQYF.

The chain has TRBV2 and TRBJ1-1; D unresolved. This CDR3 has 11 residues. V was shortened by 4 bases and J by 5 bases, with 5 bases between the two germline ends. Germline V CDR1 and CDR2: SNHLY, FYNNEI. This chain's CDR3 is CASSGYTEAFF. In DNA form, the CDR3 reads TGTGCCAGCAGTGGCTATACTGAAGCTTTCTTT. Using reference TRBV2 and TRBJ1-1 for the parts outside the CDR3, the full variable domain is EPEVTQTPSHQVTQMGQEVILRCVPISNHLYFYWYRQILGQKVEFLVSFYNNEISEKSEIFDDQFSVERPDGSNFTLKIRSTKLEDSAMYFCASSGYTEAFFGQGTRLTVV.

V usage is TRBV4-3 and J usage is TRBJ2-3; TRBD1 matches at 9 bases. Germline V gives CDR1 LGHNA, CDR2 YSLEER. This CDR3 spans 16 amino acids. Trimming removed 5 bases from V and 3 bases from J; junction bases left unmatched: 9. CDR3 in amino acids: CASSKRTGVSTDTQYF. The DNA of the CDR3 is TGCGCCAGCAGCAAACGGACAGGGGTATCAACAGATACGCAGTATTTT.

The chain has TRBV18 and TRBJ2-2, with D possibly TRBD1 on 5 matching bases. Germline CDR1 is KGHSH and CDR2 is LQKENI. V was clipped by 4 bases and J by 0 bases, with 6 bases between them. There are 14 residues in the CDR3. CDR3 in DNA: TGTGCCAGCTCACTACAGGCGAACACCGGGGAGCTGTTTTTT. Translated, it gives CASSLQANTGELFF.

This clone was picked up one time. The rearrangement links TRBV5-4 to TRBJ1-2; 8 bases map to TRBD1. J gave up 8 bases and V 4 bases, and 7 bases lay outside the gene matches. CDR3 length: 13 amino acids. CDR1 is SGHNT, CDR2 YYREEE, per germline (reference sequence). The CDR3 here is CASSTDREYGYTF. DNA of the CDR3: TGTGCCAGCAGCACGGACAGGGAATACGGCTACACCTTC.

The V call is TRBV30, the J call TRBJ1-5; 7 positions agree with TRBD1. The germline V gene has CDR1 GTSNPN and CDR2 SVGIG (reference sequence). V was clipped by 3 bases and J by 4 bases; unmatched bases: 6. The CDR3 runs to 14 residues. CDR3 sequence reads: CAWSRGTVNQPQHF. The CDR3 bases are TGTGCCTGGAGCAGAGGGACAGTGAATCAGCCCCAGCATTTT.

The table lists this clone with many counts. This chain uses TRBV6-5 with TRBJ2-1; possibly TRBD2 for D (5 bases). The V and J ends lost 0 bases and 4 bases respectively, with 13 bases between them. Germline V lookup: CDR1 MNHEY, CDR2 SVGAGI. The CDR3 loop spans 16 amino acids. The chain's CDR3 is CASSYSSEGPYNEQFF. For the CDR3, the DNA is TGTGCCAGCAGTTACTCGAGTGAGGGCCCGTACAATGAGCAGTTCTTC.

The chain joins TRBV6-5 to TRBJ2-5; 12 bases line up with TRBD2. Losses at the gene ends were 7 bases for V and 4 bases for J; bases not matched to a gene: 7. The germline V gene has CDR1 MNHEY and CDR2 SVGAGI. The CDR3 is 15 residues long. For the CDR3, the DNA is TGTGCCAGCAACCTAGCGGGGGGGGCCGGAGAGACCCAGTACTTC. Residues: CASNLAGGAGETQYF.

The chain couples TRBV12-5 to TRBJ2-1; 8 nucleotides align to TRBD2. Losses at the gene ends were 5 bases for V and 9 bases for J; bases not matched to a gene: 6. CDR1 and CDR2 (germline): LGHNT, FRNRAP. CDR3 length: 13 residues. As DNA, the CDR3 is TGTGCTAGTGGTCCGCGGGGGGATGTTGAGCAGTTCTTC. Its translation is CASGPRGDVEQFF.

The chain couples TRBV27 to TRBJ2-5, with 9 bases identical to TRBD1. The V gene's germline CDR1 is MNHEY and CDR2 SMNVEV (reference sequence). CDR3 length: 16 residues. Unmatched junction bases numbered 7, after V lost 5 bases and J lost 0 bases. CDR3 region: CASSPRDRAYQETQYF. The CDR3 DNA is TGTGCCAGCAGTCCACGGGACAGGGCGTACCAAGAGACCCAGTACTTC.

The V and J genes are TRBV4-3 and TRBJ2-3; maybe TRBD1 (6 bases). V lost 1 base, J lost 0 bases, and 8 bases lay in between. Germline-derived CDR1 and CDR2 are LGHNA and YSLEER. The CDR3 has 15 amino acids. As DNA, the CDR3 is TGCGCCAGCAGCCAAGGGACAGATAGCACAGATACGCAGTATTTT. Its translation: CASSQGTDSTDTQYF.